The 29 T cell receptor beta chains below all came from one sample that was sequenced in a study of cytomegalovirus exposure and HLA in healthy donors. PCR employed 60 Vbeta and 13 Jbeta primers. Method: immunoSEQ multiplex PCR; TCRdb's copy keeps in-frame clones and lacks some. In the table there are more than 100,000 clones, 60% to 85% of which are singletons. Input material: PBMCs. The origin of the receptors is a woman younger than 45 in good health and CMV-seropositive.

V is TRBV5-1 and J is TRBJ2-7, with no clear D. This CDR3 is built from 13 residues. Germline V gene sequence: CDR1 SGHRS, CDR2 YFSETQ. The V end was cut by 2 bases, the J end by 4 bases, with 10 bases between. As DNA, the CDR3 is TGCGCCAGCAGCTTTGCCACGAGGTACGAGCAGTACTTC. This gives the protein CASSFATRYEQYF.

This clone is a singleton in its sample. The chain links TRBV6-1 to TRBJ1-2; the D is unclear. V was cut by 3 bases and J by 4 bases, with 12 bases left in between. The CDR3 consists of 14 residues. Germline CDR1 is MNHNS and CDR2 is SASEGT. The CDR3 reads CASSDWAAIYGYTF. The DNA for the CDR3 is TGTGCCAGCAGTGATTGGGCAGCAATCTATGGCTACACCTTC.

V and J are TRBV29-1 and TRBJ2-7; no firm D call. Per the germline V gene, CDR1 is SQVTM and CDR2 is ANQGSEA. This CDR3 is 14 amino acids long. V was pared by 5 bases and J by 0 bases, with 14 bases between. This CDR3 reads CSVHAPLSSYEQYF. CDR3 bases: TGCAGCGTTCATGCTCCGCTAAGCTCCTACGAGCAGTACTTC.

This chain connects TRBV7-3 to TRBJ2-3, with D perhaps TRBD2 (5 bases). The CDR3 is made up of 15 amino acids. Trimming pared 0 bases from V and 2 bases from J, leaving 9 bases between. Germline CDR1 reads SGHTA; CDR2 reads FQGTGA. The CDR3 loop is CASSLTSVYTDTQYF. CDR3 bases: TGTGCCAGCAGCTTAACTAGCGTTTACACAGATACGCAGTATTTT.

A single count supports this clone. This sequence joins TRBV29-1 and TRBJ1-2, with 7 bases fitting TRBD1. The germline V gene has CDR1 SQVTM and CDR2 ANQGSEA. The CDR3 sequence is 14 residues long. V trimming: 7 bases; J trimming: 0 bases; junction bases outside the gene matches: 8. The CDR3: CSDQQGTANYGYTF. Here the CDR3 DNA reads TGCAGCGACCAACAGGGGACAGCTAACTATGGCTACACCTTC.

This clone is categorized as medium-sized. The V call is TRBV28, the J call TRBJ1-1, with a tentative D call TRBD1 (6 bases). The CDR3 contains 14 residues. Germline CDR1 and CDR2: MDHEN and SYDVKM. V was trimmed by 5 bases and J by 1 base, leaving 11 bases between them. CDR3 sequence: CASSPPGQNTEAFF. The CDR3, as DNA: TGTGCCAGCAGTCCACCGGGACAGAACACTGAAGCTTTCTTT.

The chain uses TRBV7-9 and TRBJ2-7; 11 nucleotides line up with TRBD2. V was clipped by 0 bases and J by 1 base; unmatched bases: 8. This CDR3 is built from 18 residues. CDR1 is SEHNR and CDR2 is FQNEAQ in the germline V gene (reference sequence). CDR3 sequence: CASSLAASGGPRSYEQYF. In nucleotides, the CDR3 is TGTGCCAGCAGCTTAGCGGCTAGCGGGGGGCCTAGGTCCTACGAGCAGTACTTC. The variable domain in full, completed from reference TRBV7-9 and TRBJ2-7, reads DTGVSQNPRHKITKRGQNVTFRCDPISEHNRLYWYRQTLGQGPEFLTYFQNEAQLEKSRLLSDRFSAERPKGSFSTLEIQRTEQGDSAMYLCASSLAASGGPRSYEQYFGPGTRLTVT.

This chain links TRBV21-1 with TRBJ2-7; the table calls TRBD1, which could not be checked here. TRBV21-1 is a pseudogene locus. This CDR3 region has 16 residues. The CDR3: CASSKGWPRGQGEQYF. DNA for the CDR3: TGTGCCAGCAGCAAGGGCTGGCCTAGGGGGCAGGGCGAGCAGTACTTC.

The chain carries TRBV27 and TRBJ2-1; tentatively, D is TRBD2 (7 bases). Germline lookup yields CDR1 MNHEY and CDR2 SMNVEV (reference sequence). Trimming stripped 7 bases from V and 8 bases from J, with 21 bases between. CDR3 size: 15 residues. CDR3 DNA: TGTGCCAGCAATCGTAGGGGGGGGGCCCCCCATGAGCAGTTCTTC. It yields the protein CASNRRGGAPHEQFF.

This clone was counted between two and nine times. The chain recombines TRBV4-1 with TRBJ1-5; 7 nucleotides agree with TRBD1. The CDR3 has 14 residues. The V gene's germline CDR1 is MGHRA and CDR2 YSYEKL. V dropped 9 bases and J dropped 0; count of bases not matched to a gene: 5. Here the CDR3 reads CASTWDSSNQPQHF. CDR3 nucleotide sequence: TGCGCCAGTACATGGGACAGTAGCAATCAGCCCCAGCATTTT.

CDR3 in amino acids: CASSAKFPRDLQETQYF. CDR3 nucleotides: TGTGCCAGCAGCGCTAAATTTCCCCGGGACTTACAAGAGACCCAGTACTTC. The chain carries TRBV13 and TRBJ2-5, with a tentative D call TRBD2 (6 bases). CDR3 length: 17 residues. Germline V CDR1 and CDR2: PRHDT, FYEKMQ (reference sequence). Trimming stripped 5 bases from V and 2 bases from J, with 21 bases between. The variable domain in full, completed from reference TRBV13 and TRBJ2-5, reads AAGVIQSPRHLIKEKRETATLKCYPIPRHDTVYWYQQGPGQDPQFLISFYEKMQSDKGSIPDRFSAQQFSDYHSELNMSSLELGDSALYFCASSAKFPRDLQETQYFGPGTRLLVL.

The chain carries TRBV2 and TRBJ2-3, with a weak D call TRBD2 (6 bases). With 6 bases removed from V and 0 bases from J, the gap between germline ends came to 10 bases. Germline CDR1 reads SNHLY; CDR2 reads FYNNEI. The CDR3 contains 14 residues. The CDR3 coding sequence is TGTGCCAGCAGGGGCGGGGCGAGCACAGATACGCAGTATTTT. Residues: CASRGGASTDTQYF.

J is TRBJ2-1 and V is TRBV2; D unclear. The CDR3 consists of 14 residues. V was pared by 2 bases and J by 0 bases, with 5 bases between. Germline lookup yields CDR1 SNHLY and CDR2 FYNNEI. CDR3 sequence reads: CASSEPSSYNEQFF. The CDR3 DNA is TGTGCCAGCAGTGAACCCAGCTCCTACAATGAGCAGTTCTTC.

This rearrangement joins TRBV9 to TRBJ2-3, with TRBD2 identical over 8 bases. CDR3 length: 18 amino acids. Germline assignment: CDR1 SGDLS and CDR2 YYNGEE. V shed 0 bases and J 6 bases; nucleotides not matched to a gene: 15. CDR3 amino acids: CASSVASGGLEFSDTQYF. The CDR3 region has the DNA TGTGCCAGCAGCGTAGCCAGCGGGGGTCTTGAGTTTTCTGATACGCAGTATTTT.

Details on this clone: Germline and junction disagree at one end, which may indicate a read error. This chain connects TRBV7-9 to TRBJ1-2; D possibly corresponds to TRBD1 (5 bases). CDR3 size: 16 residues. Per germline, CDR1 SEHNR and CDR2 FQNEAQ (reference sequence). The CDR3, as DNA: TGTTCCAGCAGCTTAGTCTCCAGCCACAGGAACTATGGCTACACCTTC. Translated, it gives CSSSLVSSHRNYGYTF.

Turning to this clone: The junction and the germline gene differ at one end; a read error may be behind it. The chain joins TRBV2 to TRBJ1-2; D is uncertain. This CDR3 has 12 residues. Germline CDR1 is SNHLY and CDR2 is FYNNEI. The CDR3, as DNA: TGTGCCAGCAGTGAAATGGCCACCGAATGGCTCTTC. This codes for CASSEMATEWLF.

This clone occurred once. This CDR3 reads CASSYASGGEQYF. The CDR3 DNA reads TGTGCCAGCAGCTACGCATCAGGTGGAGAGCAGTACTTC. The rearrangement links TRBV9 to TRBJ2-7; no definite D call. This CDR3 comprises 13 residues. Trimming removed 4 bases from V and 7 bases from J, with 15 bases in between. Per the germline V gene, CDR1 is SGDLS and CDR2 is YYNGEE.

V and J are TRBV28 and TRBJ1-6; D gene unclear. The CDR3 runs to 14 residues. The ends were cut back, 2 bases at V and 6 bases at J, with 8 bases in the middle. The germline CDR1 and CDR2 sequences are MDHEN and SYDVKM. CDR3 coding DNA: TGTGCCAGCAGTTTAGTGGACTCTAATTCACCCCTCCACTTT. Translated, it gives CASSLVDSNSPLHF.

The chain combines TRBV5-8 with TRBJ1-2; perhaps TRBD1 as D (5 bases). CDR1 and CDR2 from the germline V gene are SGHTS and YDEGEE. V was trimmed by 0 bases and J by 0 bases, leaving 9 bases between them. The CDR3 has 15 residues. For the CDR3, the DNA is TGTGCCAGCAGCTTGGTCCAGGGCCCTAACTATGGCTACACCTTC. Amino acids: CASSLVQGPNYGYTF.

V is TRBV6-5 and J is TRBJ1-2; 8 bases line up with TRBD1. V lost 7 bases and J lost 8; bases outside the gene matches: 3. Germline values: CDR1 MNHEY, CDR2 SVGAGI. The CDR3 runs 11 residues. CDR3 coding DNA: TGTGCCAGCACAGGGGGCGACGGCTACACCTTC. As protein: CASTGGDGYTF.

The sample holds one count of this clone. V and J are TRBV7-6 and TRBJ2-5, with a possible D match to TRBD2 (5 bases). Trimming left V 5 bases short and J 5 bases short, with 12 bases between. Germline loops: CDR1 SGHVS, CDR2 FNYEAQ. The CDR3 extends over 13 amino acids. DNA of the CDR3: TGTGCCAGCAGCCCGGTAGGGAGTGAGACCCAGTACTTC. Translated, it gives CASSPVGSETQYF.

The J gene is TRBJ1-2, the V gene TRBV28, with D possibly being TRBD1 (6 bases). CDR3 length equals 12 residues. Germline loops: CDR1 MDHEN, CDR2 SYDVKM. The V end lost 6 bases, the J end lost 7 bases, and 12 bases lay between the germline ends. CDR3 in amino acids: CASSQRTAGYTF. In DNA form, the CDR3 reads TGTGCCAGCAGCCAACGGACAGCTGGCTACACCTTC.

This sequence joins TRBV7-2 and TRBJ2-7; 7 bases match TRBD2. V was clipped by 6 bases and J by 5 bases; unmatched bases: 10. This CDR3 contains 14 residues. CDR1 and CDR2 from the germline V gene are SGHTA and FQGNSA. Here the CDR3 DNA reads TGTGCCAGCAGTTTGAGCGGGGCCCGGGACGAGCAGTACTTC. This gives the protein CASSLSGARDEQYF.

The CDR3 DNA reads as TGTGCCAGCAGCCCCCGGGACAGGGTGACTGGCTACACCTTC. It specifies CASSPRDRVTGYTF. V and J are TRBV7-8 and TRBJ1-2, with TRBD1 matching over 9 bases. Germline values: CDR1 SGHVS, CDR2 FQNEAQ. The CDR3 has 14 residues. V shed 5 bases and J 7 bases; nucleotides not matched to a gene: 8.

In its sample, this clone was seen a few times. V is TRBV28 and J is TRBJ2-2; D might be TRBD2 (6 bases). The V and J ends lost 5 bases and 1 base respectively, with 11 bases between them. Germline CDR1 reads MDHEN; CDR2 reads SYDVKM. The CDR3 is 15 amino acids. The CDR3 DNA reads as TGTGCCAGCAGTCGGACTACAGAGAACACCGGGGAGCTGTTTTTT. Its translation: CASSRTTENTGELFF.

The J gene is TRBJ2-5, the V gene TRBV10-3; TRBD2 aligns across 8 bases. This CDR3 comprises 18 residues. Germline values: CDR1 ENHRY, CDR2 SYGVKD. J lost 3 bases, V lost 0 bases, and 12 bases had no gene match. The CDR3 loop is CAISESTGTSIKEETQYF. CDR3 nucleotide sequence: TGTGCCATCAGTGAGTCTACCGGGACTAGTATCAAGGAAGAGACCCAGTACTTC.

The chain combines TRBV4-3 with TRBJ1-2; possibly TRBD1 for D (6 bases). The CDR3 consists of 16 residues. The germline CDR1 and CDR2 sequences are LGHNA and YSLEER. With 0 bases removed from V and 0 bases from J, the gap between germline ends came to 11 bases. The CDR3 sequence: CASSQDGRGANYGYTF. The CDR3 bases are TGCGCCAGCAGCCAAGACGGGAGGGGGGCTAACTATGGCTACACCTTC.

This clone was counted a few times. V usage is TRBV2 and J usage is TRBJ1-1; tentatively, D is TRBD1 (5 bases). V shed 8 bases and J shed 8 bases, with 15 bases lying between them. Germline CDR1 and CDR2: SNHLY and FYNNEI. This CDR3 has 12 residues. CDR3 sequence (DNA): TGTGCCAGCGATAGAGCGGAGGGGGAAGCTTTCTTT. This translates into CASDRAEGEAFF.

The chain links TRBV5-1 to TRBJ1-2; D is perhaps TRBD1 (6 bases). V lost 1 base, J lost 2 bases, and 9 bases lay in between. CDR1 SGHRS and CDR2 YFSETQ come from the germline V gene. CDR3 length: 14 amino acids. This CDR3 reads CASSLTGINYGYTF. The DNA for the CDR3 is TGCGCCAGCAGCTTGACAGGGATCAACTATGGCTACACCTTC.